The rows below give T cell receptor beta chains drawn from one sample of a study of glioma-infiltrating T cells after dendritic cell vaccination. The table came from immunoSEQ multiplex PCR; TCRdb's copy has only in-frame clones and leaves some out. Counted here are tens of thousands of clones, approximately 81% occurring once; the ten biggest clones make up under 8%. This specimen was blood, taken before dendritic cell vaccination. The receptor source for this set is a human donor with glioblastoma. Both conserved end residues are part of each CDR3. The D gene is left open where the match is weak. The size field is filled for only some rows; it gives once, few, many or a size class.

>.|.|TRBV18|TRBJ1-1
TGTGCCAGCTCAGGGGAGGGGACTGAAGCTTTCTTT
CASSGEGTEAFF
>.|.|TRBV12-5|TRBJ1-1
TGTGCTAGTGGTTTAGTCGGCACTGAAGCTTTCTTT
CASGLVGTEAFF
>.|.|TRBV6-1|TRBJ2-6
TGTGCCAGCAGTGAAATTAGTGGGGCCAACGTCCTGACTTTC
CASSEISGANVLTF
>.|.|TRBV14|TRBJ2-3
TGTGCCAGCAGCCGTACTTTTTCAGATACGCAGTATTTT
CASSRTFSDTQYF
>.|.|TRBV5-1|TRBJ2-3
TGCGCCAGCAGCTTGGCCGGCCGGCGGGGCGCTGATACGCAGTATTTT
CASSLAGRRGADTQYF
>.|TRBD2|TRBV18|TRBJ2-1
TGTGCCAGCTCAGTGGGGGGGGCCTACAATGAGCAGTTCTTC
CASSVGGAYNEQFF
>.|.|TRBV30|TRBJ2-1
TGTGCCTGGAGTCACCCCGGCTCCTACAATGAGCAGTTCTTC
CAWSHPGSYNEQFF
>.|.|TRBV5-6|TRBJ1-2
TGTGCCAGCACCCCGCCGGGAGGAGGAGCTAACTATGGCTACACCTTC
CASTPPGGGANYGYTF
>once|TRBD2|TRBV19|TRBJ2-3
TGTGCCAGTAGTAAGCGGGGGGGCCGGTTTTCAGATACGCAGTATTTT
CASSKRGGRFSDTQYF
>.|.|TRBV5-1|TRBJ2-3
TGCGCCAGCAGCTTGTATCTATACACAGATACGCAGTATTTT
CASSLYLYTDTQYF
>.|.|TRBV9|TRBJ1-1
TGTGCCAGCAGCGGCCCTCGGGGGAACCTGAACACTGAAGCTTTCTTT
CASSGPRGNLNTEAFF
>.|TRBD1|TRBV30|TRBJ1-2
TGTGCCTGGAGTCTCGGGACAGCTGGCTACACCTTC
CAWSLGTAGYTF
>.|TRBD2|TRBV5-1|TRBJ2-7
TGCGCCAGCAGCCCGACTAGCGGGGCTACCTACGAGCAGTACTTC
CASSPTSGATYEQYF
>.|.|TRBV27|TRBJ1-2
TGTGCCAGCAGTACCTCTCGACAGGCCTGGGAGCGAGGCTACACCTTC
CASSTSRQAWERGYTF
>.|TRBD2|TRBV5-1|TRBJ2-1
TGCGCCAGCAGCTCCCAACCCACTAGCGGTGAGCAGTTCTTC
CASSSQPTSGEQFF
>.|.|TRBV5-4|TRBJ1-1
TGTGCCAGCAGCATCCCTCCCGGGACAGAAGCTTTCTTT
CASSIPPGTEAFF
>.|.|TRBV28|TRBJ1-2
TGTGCCAGCAGGGCACCCTATGGCTACACCTTC
CASRAPYGYTF
>.|.|TRBV29-1|TRBJ1-1
TGCAGCGTAGGCACCACCCCGGGCACTGAAGCTTTCTTT
CSVGTTPGTEAFF
>.|.|TRBV9|TRBJ1-1
TGTGCCAGCAGCGCTGCAGGGGAGTCGGTGAACACTGAAGCTTTCTTT
CASSAAGESVNTEAFF
>.|.|TRBV6-6|TRBJ1-2
TGTGCCAGCAGTTACTCTCTCGGCCAGGGAGGTGGCTACACCTTC
CASSYSLGQGGGYTF
>.|.|TRBV6-1|TRBJ2-7
TGTGCCAGCAGTGATCGGGTGGAGCAGTACTTC
CASSDRVEQYF
>.|.|TRBV2|TRBJ1-2
TGTGCCAGCAGTGTGGACAGCGACGACTATGGCTACACCTTC
CASSVDSDDYGYTF
>.|TRBD1|TRBV7-9|TRBJ2-1
TGTGCCAGCAGCTCAACGGACAGGGGCTCCTACAATGAGCAGTTCTTC
CASSSTDRGSYNEQFF
>.|TRBD1|TRBV2|TRBJ1-5
TGTGCCAGCAGGGGACAGGGCAATCAGCCCCAGCATTTT
CASRGQGNQPQHF
>medium-sized|.|TRBV4-3|TRBJ2-7
TGCGCCAGCAGCCAAGAGCCGGACCCGGGGTGCTACGAGCAGTACTTC
CASSQEPDPGCYEQYF
>few|.|TRBV18|TRBJ1-5
TGTGCCAGCTCACCTGCCAGGGCGATCAACAATCAGCCCCAGCATTTT
CASSPARAINNQPQHF
>medium-sized|TRBD1|TRBV10-2|TRBJ1-2
TGCGCCAGCAGACCGACAGGGGGTAACTATGGCTACACCTTC
CASRPTGGNYGYTF
>few|.|TRBV4-2|TRBJ1-1
TGTGCCAGCAGCCTCACGACAGGGAACACTGAAGCTTTCTTT
CASSLTTGNTEAFF
>.|.|TRBV15|TRBJ1-4
TGTGCCACCAGCAGATCCATGGGGTTGGAGGCTAATGAAAAACTGTTTTTT
CATSRSMGLEANEKLFF
>.|.|TRBV5-1|TRBJ1-1
TGCGCCAGCAGCTTGGTGTTAGGTGTTAGGACAGCCAACACTGAAGCTTTCTTT
CASSLVLGVRTANTEAFF
>.|.|TRBV5-1|TRBJ1-1
TGCGCCAGTTCCAACGGTTTGAACACTGAAGCTTTCTTT
CASSNGLNTEAFF
>.|TRBD1|TRBV2|TRBJ2-7
TGTGCCAGCATCCAGGACAGGGACGGCGAGCAGTACTTC
CASIQDRDGEQYF
>.|TRBD1|TRBV11-1|TRBJ1-1
TGTGCCAGCAGCAAAGGACAGGTCCAGCTCACTGAAGCTTTCTTT
CASSKGQVQLTEAFF
>few|TRBD2|TRBV7-3|TRBJ2-6
TGTGCCAGCAGCCCGTGGGGACTAGCGGGGAGCTCTGGGGCCAACGTCCTGACTTTC
CASSPWGLAGSSGANVLTF
>.|TRBD1|TRBV5-1|TRBJ2-1
TGCGCCAGCAGCTTGGCCGGCGCAGGGGGAAATGAGCAGTTCTTC
CASSLAGAGGNEQFF
>.|TRBD1|TRBV27|TRBJ2-1
TGTGCCGCCTCCGTGGACAGGCTCAATGAGCAGTTCTTC
CAASVDRLNEQFF
>.|.|TRBV4-2|TRBJ1-4
TGTGCCAGCAGCCCGTACCCTGGGGGGGGTAATGAAAAACTGTTTTTT
CASSPYPGGGNEKLFF
>few|.|TRBV7-3|TRBJ1-1
TGTGCCAGCAGCTTAAATACAGGGAACACTGAAGCTTTCTTT
CASSLNTGNTEAFF
>.|.|TRBV4-1|TRBJ2-2
TGCGCCAGCAGCCAAGATTTACTCGACACCGGGGAGCTGTTTTTT
CASSQDLLDTGELFF
>.|TRBD2|TRBV25-1|TRBJ2-2
TGTGCCAGCAGCTACTCAATCGCGGGGGGGCTCACCGGGGAGCTGTTTTTT
CASSYSIAGGLTGELFF
>.|.|TRBV5-4|TRBJ2-1
TGTGCCAGCAGCTTGATGGGGCTAAAGAACAATGAGCAGTTCTTC
CASSLMGLKNNEQFF
>.|.|TRBV2|TRBJ1-2
TGTGCCAGCAGTCCCGTGGACAGCGTGAATGGCTACACCTTC
CASSPVDSVNGYTF
>.|TRBD2|TRBV7-2|TRBJ2-5
TGTGCCAGCAGCCCTAGCGGGGGGCGGGAAGAGACCCAGTACTTC
CASSPSGGREETQYF
>.|.|TRBV4-3|TRBJ2-2
TGCGCCAGCAGCCAAGGGGTGGGCTCGGCCGGGGAGCTGTTTTTT
CASSQGVGSAGELFF
>.|TRBD1|TRBV6-1|TRBJ2-7
TGTGCCAGCAGGCAGGGGGCGGGCGAGCAGTACTTC
CASRQGAGEQYF
>.|.|TRBV27|TRBJ2-7
TGTGCCAGCAGCTTTTCGGGTTACGAGCAGTACTTC
CASSFSGYEQYF
>.|.|TRBV6-1|TRBJ1-4
TGTGCCAGCAGTCTCCGGGACAACAACGAAAAACTGTTTTTT
CASSLRDNNEKLFF
>.|TRBD1|TRBV11-3|TRBJ1-1
TGTGCCAGTGGGACAGGGGCGGACACTGAAGCTTTCTTT
CASGTGADTEAFF
>.|TRBD2|TRBV5-4|TRBJ2-7
TGTGCCAGCAGCTTTACTACTAGCGGGGGGGCCTACGAGCAGTACTTC
CASSFTTSGGAYEQYF